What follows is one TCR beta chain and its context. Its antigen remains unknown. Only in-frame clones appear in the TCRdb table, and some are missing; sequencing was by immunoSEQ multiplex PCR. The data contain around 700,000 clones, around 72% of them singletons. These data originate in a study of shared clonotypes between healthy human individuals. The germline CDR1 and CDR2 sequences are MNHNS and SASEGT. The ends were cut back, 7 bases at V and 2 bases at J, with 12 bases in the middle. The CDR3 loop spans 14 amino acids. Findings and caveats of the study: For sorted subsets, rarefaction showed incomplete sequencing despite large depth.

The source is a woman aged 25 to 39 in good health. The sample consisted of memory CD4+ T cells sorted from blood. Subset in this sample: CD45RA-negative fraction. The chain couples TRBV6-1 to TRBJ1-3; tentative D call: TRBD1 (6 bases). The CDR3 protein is CASMVGGAGNTIYF. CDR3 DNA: TGTGCCAGCATGGTAGGGGGAGCTGGAAACACCATATATTTT.